This T cell receptor (beta chain) was recorded in a study of shared clonotypes between healthy human individuals. Study context: CD4 naive and CD4 memory each took three plates per donor, while CD8 naive took two and CD8 memory one.

CD8 cells regarded as naive lacked CD45RO, were positively chosen for CCR7, and omitted terminally differentiated effector memory CD45RA+ cells. As for this clone: Antigen unknown.

Notes on the study in general: Only blood samples were collected, and tissue repertoires likely differ.

Genomic DNA from each subset was divided evenly over several immunoSEQ plates. TCRdb's table, derived via immunoSEQ multiplex PCR, lists solely in-frame clones and lacks some. The table includes around 560,000 clones, around 96% detected once. The TCR was taken from a woman aged 30 to 39 in good health. Sample: naive CD8+ T cells sorted from blood.

As DNA, the CDR3 is TGTGCCAGCAGCCTGGGGGTTGATCGGGAAAAACTGTTTTTT. Its translation: CASSLGVDREKLFF. The chain uses TRBV7-6 and TRBJ1-4; tentatively, D is TRBD1 (5 bases). CDR1 is SGHVS and CDR2 is FNYEAQ in the germline V gene. V was clipped by 5 bases and J by 8 bases, with 15 bases between them. The CDR3 is 14 amino acids.